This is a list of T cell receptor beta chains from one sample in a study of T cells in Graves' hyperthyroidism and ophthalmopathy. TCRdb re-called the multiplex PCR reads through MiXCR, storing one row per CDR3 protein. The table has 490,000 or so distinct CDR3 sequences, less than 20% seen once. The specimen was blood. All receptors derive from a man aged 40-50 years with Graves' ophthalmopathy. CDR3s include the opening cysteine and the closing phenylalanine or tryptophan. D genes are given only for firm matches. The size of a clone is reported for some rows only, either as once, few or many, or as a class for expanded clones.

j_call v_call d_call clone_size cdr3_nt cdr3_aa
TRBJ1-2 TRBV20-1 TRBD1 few TGCAGTGCTTTGACAGGGGACGGCTATGGCTACACCTTC CSALTGDGYGYTF
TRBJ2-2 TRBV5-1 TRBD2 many TGCGCCAGCAAGTGGCTAGCGGGAGTACGGAACACCGGGGAGCTGTTTTTT CASKWLAGVRNTGELFF
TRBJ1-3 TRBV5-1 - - TGCGCCAGCAGCTTGGCCGGGACCCCTGGAAACACCATATATTTT CASSLAGTPGNTIYF
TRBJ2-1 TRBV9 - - TGTGCCAGCAGCCCGCAACAGCGACCTAACAATGAGCAGTTCTTC CASSPQQRPNNEQFF
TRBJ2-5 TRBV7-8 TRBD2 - TGTGCCAGCAGCTTAGGTGCTAGCGGGGCAGTATGGGAGACCCAGTACTTC CASSLGASGAVWETQYF
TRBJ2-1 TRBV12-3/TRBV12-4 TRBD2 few TGTGCCAGCAGGTATCGGACTAGCGGGAGGGCCCCCTACAATGAGCAGTTCTTC CASRYRTSGRAPYNEQFF
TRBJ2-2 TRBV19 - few TGTGCCAGTAGTCTATTTGCGAACACCGGGGAGCTGTTTTTT CASSLFANTGELFF
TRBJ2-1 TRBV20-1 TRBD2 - TGCAGTCCCCGGACTAGCGGGAGATTGAAAGAGCAGTTCTTC CSPRTSGRLKEQFF
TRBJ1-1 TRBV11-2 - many TGTGCCAGCAGCTTAGGAGTTCGGGAGAACACTGAAGCTTTCTTT CASSLGVRENTEAFF
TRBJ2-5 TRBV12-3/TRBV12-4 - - TGTGCCAGCAGTTTGTATGCGGAAGAAGAGACCCAGTACTTC CASSLYAEEETQYF
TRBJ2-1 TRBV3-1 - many TGTGCCAGCAGCCAGCCCGTGGGCGGGGCGTACAATGAGCAGTTCTTC CASSQPVGGAYNEQFF
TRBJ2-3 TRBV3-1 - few TGTGCCAGCAGCCAAGATCTCTCAGGCGGGACAAGTACGCAGTATTTT CASSQDLSGGTSTQYF
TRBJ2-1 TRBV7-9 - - TGTGCCAGCAACGGACAGAGCTCCTACAATGAGCAGTTCTTC CASNGQSSYNEQFF
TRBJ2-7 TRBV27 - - TGTGCCAGCAGTGACCCGCCGGGACACGGGGGCCACGAGCAGTACTTC CASSDPPGHGGHEQYF
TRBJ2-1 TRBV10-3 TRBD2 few TGTGCCACCCAAAGTGCTAGCGGGAGCTCCTACAATGAGCAGTTCTTC CATQSASGSSYNEQFF